These 25 T cell receptor beta chains came from one sample sequenced in a study of blood T cell repertoires in COVID-19. Assay: immunoSEQ multiplex PCR; the TCRdb copy retains only in-frame clones and omits some. The repertoire holds roughly 160,000 clones, with 65% to 90% as singletons. Material for sequencing was peripheral blood. All receptors derive from a man aged 55 to 70 with acute or convalescent COVID-19.

The chain has TRBV18 and TRBJ2-7; 9 bases align to TRBD2. Germline lookup yields CDR1 KGHSH and CDR2 LQKENI. The CDR3 has 15 residues. J was trimmed by 1 base and V by 3 bases; bases with no gene match: 4. The CDR3 spells CASSPQREASYEQYF. CDR3 nucleotides: TGTGCCAGCTCACCCCAGCGGGAGGCGTCCTACGAGCAGTACTTC.

This clone has only one observation. J is TRBJ2-7 and V is TRBV5-1, with 7 nucleotides matching TRBD1. V was clipped by 0 bases and J by 0 bases; unmatched bases: 3. There are 15 residues in the CDR3. Germline-derived CDR1 and CDR2 are SGHRS and YFSETQ. The CDR3 DNA sequence: TGCGCCAGCAGCTTGGAGGACAGGAGCTCCTACGAGCAGTACTTC. Translated: CASSLEDRSSYEQYF. Full variable domain (remainder filled in from reference TRBV5-1 and TRBJ2-7): KAGVTQTPRYLIKTRGQQVTLSCSPISGHRSVSWYQQTPGQGLQFLFEYFSETQRNKGNFPGRFSGRQFSNSRSEMNVSTLELGDSALYLCASSLEDRSSYEQYFGPGTRLTVT.

Only one count was recorded for this clone. The chain links TRBV7-6 to TRBJ2-7; 8 nucleotides match TRBD2. Germline assignment: CDR1 SGHVS and CDR2 FNYEAQ. The CDR3 loop spans 15 amino acids. Losses at the gene ends were 5 bases for V and 6 bases for J; bases not matched to a gene: 12. CDR3 sequence: CASSQASGRLGEQYF. DNA of the CDR3: TGTGCCAGCAGCCAGGCCAGCGGGAGATTGGGCGAGCAGTACTTC.

The chain recombines TRBV2 with TRBJ2-7, with TRBD2 matching 7 bases. Trimming took 7 bases from V and 6 from J; bases not matched to a gene: 9. CDR1 and CDR2 (germline): SNHLY, FYNNEI. The CDR3 runs 13 residues. The CDR3 DNA sequence: TGTGCCAGCACGGTGGGCGGGAGCCCCGAGCAGTACTTC. Protein sequence: CASTVGGSPEQYF.

The chain employs TRBV28 and TRBJ1-4, with a weak D call TRBD1 (5 bases). This CDR3 is built from 15 residues. Per germline, CDR1 MDHEN and CDR2 SYDVKM. V lost 4 bases and J 9 bases, leaving 18 bases between the germline ends. CDR3: CASSSPGGLGQKLFF. In DNA form, the CDR3 reads TGTGCCAGCAGTTCCCCGGGGGGTTTGGGACAAAAACTGTTTTTT.

This chain links TRBV27 with TRBJ1-5, with D unresolved. The V end lost 5 bases, the J end lost 0 bases, and 8 bases lay between the germline ends. The CDR3 runs to 14 residues. Germline lookup yields CDR1 MNHEY and CDR2 SMNVEV (reference sequence). The CDR3 sequence is CASSTDYSNQPQHF. The CDR3 DNA reads TGTGCCAGCAGTACAGACTATAGCAATCAGCCCCAGCATTTT.

This CDR3 reads CASSQGPDYSYEQYF. Written as DNA, the CDR3 is TGTGCCAGCAGCCAAGGCCCGGACTACTCCTACGAGCAGTACTTC. This chain joins TRBV4-2 and TRBJ2-7; D might be TRBD2 (6 bases). The CDR3 spans 15 residues. Germline V CDR1 and CDR2: LGHNA, YNFKEQ. The V end lost 1 base, the J end lost 0 bases, and 10 bases lay between the germline ends.

This clone came up once. The genes are TRBV3-1 (or the pseudogene TRBV3-2) and TRBJ2-7; 10 bases are shared with TRBD2. The J segment lost 4 bases and the V segment lost 1 base, leaving 1 base of the junction unmatched. This CDR3 is 14 amino acids long. Germline CDR1 LGHDT, CDR2 YNNKEL (reference sequence). The CDR3 protein is CASSQGTSGYEQYF. The CDR3 bases are TGTGCCAGCAGCCAAGGGACTAGCGGATACGAGCAGTACTTC.

The chain couples TRBV28 to TRBJ1-5; D is undetermined. The CDR3 is made up of 14 amino acids. V was pared by 6 bases and J by 0 bases, with 9 bases between. Per germline, CDR1 MDHEN and CDR2 SYDVKM. The CDR3 coding sequence is TGTGCCAGCAGCATCGGGAGTAGCAATCAGCCCCAGCATTTT. It encodes CASSIGSSNQPQHF.

The table lists this clone with a count of one. V gene TRBV28 combines with J gene TRBJ1-3; the D gene is possibly TRBD1 (5 bases). The CDR3 covers 14 residues. Germline CDR1 reads MDHEN; CDR2 reads SYDVKM. The V end lost 6 bases, the J end lost 10 bases, and 19 bases lay between the germline ends. The CDR3 sequence: CASRAGLPKITIYF. The CDR3, as DNA: TGTGCCAGCAGAGCGGGACTACCCAAGATAACCATATATTTT.

The rearrangement joins TRBV7-9 to TRBJ1-1; 8 bases align to TRBD1. The CDR3 runs 18 residues. CDR1 SEHNR and CDR2 FQNEAQ come from the germline V gene (reference sequence). The trim removed 2 bases at V and 4 bases at J, leaving 15 bases unmatched. CDR3 loop: CASSLSYRGGGSGTEAFF. CDR3 DNA sequence: TGTGCCAGCAGCTTATCTTACAGGGGGGGCGGTTCGGGCACTGAAGCTTTCTTT.

The chain couples TRBV5-1 to TRBJ2-1; 8 bases are shared with TRBD2. V lost 4 bases and J lost 0; bases outside the gene matches: 9. Germline V gives CDR1 SGHRS, CDR2 YFSETQ. The CDR3 length is 17 residues. CDR3 in amino acids: CASSLNSGASSYNEQFF. CDR3 coding DNA: TGCGCCAGCAGCCTAAATAGCGGGGCTAGCTCCTACAATGAGCAGTTCTTC.

This chain connects TRBV28 to TRBJ1-5; D is ambiguous. Trimming removed 7 bases from V and 0 bases from J, with 22 bases in between. CDR1 MDHEN and CDR2 SYDVKM come from the germline V gene. The CDR3 covers 18 residues. The CDR3: CASTLREGRAYSNQPQHF. CDR3 nucleotide sequence: TGTGCCAGCACCCTCCGGGAAGGGAGGGCCTATAGCAATCAGCCCCAGCATTTT. Together with reference TRBV28 and TRBJ1-5, the CDR3 gives the full variable domain: DVKVTQSSRYLVKRTGEKVFLECVQDMDHENMFWYRQDPGLGLRLIYFSYDVKMKEKGDIPEGYSVSREKKERFSLILESASTNQTSMYLCASTLREGRAYSNQPQHFGDGTRLSIL.

The rearrangement links TRBV7-8 to TRBJ2-7; 8 bases line up with TRBD1. CDR3 size: 13 residues. CDR1 and CDR2 from the germline V gene are SGHVS and FQNEAQ. With 3 bases clipped from V and 5 bases from J, the junction kept 3 bases outside the gene matches. The CDR3 DNA reads TGTGCCAGCAGCTTCGAGACAGGGGACGAGCAGTACTTC. Amino acids: CASSFETGDEQYF. The full variable domain, its missing parts supplied by reference TRBV7-8 and TRBJ2-7, is GAGVSQSPRYKVAKRGQDVALRCDPISGHVSLFWYQQALGQGPEFLTYFQNEAQLDKSGLPSDRFFAERPEGSVSTLKIQRTQQEDSAVYLCASSFETGDEQYFGPGTRLTVT.

The chain couples TRBV30 to TRBJ2-7, with D uncertain. Germline loops: CDR1 GTSNPN, CDR2 SVGIG (reference sequence). This CDR3 spans 14 amino acids. Deletions cut 4 bases from V and 1 base from J, with 14 bases between. The CDR3 region has the DNA TGTGCCTGGACCCTGCTTACAGAGTCCTACGAGCAGTACTTC. Amino acid sequence: CAWTLLTESYEQYF.

The rearrangement links TRBV11-1 to TRBJ2-7; 9 bases fit TRBD1. This CDR3 contains 14 residues. Germline lookup yields CDR1 SGHAT and CDR2 FQDESV (reference sequence). The trim removed 5 bases at V and 5 bases at J, leaving 7 bases unmatched. CDR3 region: CASSPRQGVNEQYF. CDR3 nucleotides: TGTGCCAGCAGCCCCCGACAGGGGGTCAACGAGCAGTACTTC.

This chain joins TRBV7-9 and TRBJ1-1, with D possibly TRBD1 on 6 matching bases. The CDR3 is 14 residues long. Germline CDR1 and CDR2: SEHNR and FQNEAQ (reference sequence). The CDR3 reads CVSPWGLLNTEAFF. DNA for the CDR3: TGTGTCTCACCCTGGGGGCTTTTGAACACTGAAGCTTTCTTT.

V is TRBV6-5 and J is TRBJ1-5; 7 nucleotides agree with TRBD1. The CDR3 length is 15 residues. Germline V gene sequence: CDR1 MNHEY, CDR2 SVGAGI. J was trimmed by 4 bases and V by 7 bases; bases with no gene match: 10. Here the CDR3 reads CASTLRTGRNQPQHF. The DNA for the CDR3 is TGTGCCAGCACCCTCCGGACAGGCCGAAATCAGCCCCAGCATTTT.

V gene TRBV11-2 combines with J gene TRBJ2-7; D is possibly TRBD1 (6 bases). V was pared by 3 bases and J by 3 bases, with 15 bases between. The germline gives CDR1 SGHAT, CDR2 FQNNGV. The CDR3 has 15 amino acids. CDR3 DNA sequence: TGTGCCAGCAGCTTCCAGGGGCGTCTTGTCTACGAGCAGTACTTC. Encoded protein: CASSFQGRLVYEQYF.

This clone came up once. V usage is TRBV19 and J usage is TRBJ1-3, with 7 bases matching TRBD1. The CDR3 length is 16 residues. J lost 2 bases, V lost 2 bases, and 6 bases had no gene match. The germline V gene encodes CDR1 LNHDA and CDR2 SQIVND (reference sequence). The CDR3 DNA sequence: TGTGCCAGTAGTATATGGTCGACAGGGACTGGAAACACCATATATTTT. Its translation: CASSIWSTGTGNTIYF.

The V and J genes are TRBV7-2 and TRBJ2-7; TRBD2 aligns across 15 bases. The ends lost 4 bases at V and 7 bases at J; junction bases unmatched: 5. Germline values: CDR1 SGHTA, CDR2 FQGNSA. CDR3 length: 15 amino acids. CDR3 DNA sequence: TGTGCCAGCAGCTCCCCGGGACTAGCGGGAGGAGAGCAGTACTTC. It is translated as CASSSPGLAGGEQYF.

The V call is TRBV7-8, the J call TRBJ1-5; 9 bases fit TRBD1. Germline trimming cut 5 bases from V and 2 bases from J; bases unmatched to any gene: 7. The CDR3 is 16 residues long. The germline V gene has CDR1 SGHVS and CDR2 FQNEAQ. CDR3 amino acids: CASSPWDRARNQPQHF. In DNA, the CDR3 is TGTGCCAGCAGCCCCTGGGACAGGGCGCGCAATCAGCCCCAGCATTTT.

The genes are TRBV7-9 and TRBJ1-2; TRBD1 might be the D (6 bases). CDR3 length: 13 amino acids. From germline, CDR1 is SEHNR and CDR2 FQNEAQ (reference sequence). The germline V and J ends were trimmed by 5 bases and 4 bases, with 11 bases remaining between them. The CDR3 bases are TGTGCCAGCAGCACCCGACAGGCCTATGGCTACACCTTC. It specifies CASSTRQAYGYTF.

The rearrangement uses TRBV5-4 and TRBJ1-2, with 8 bases fitting TRBD1. CDR1 and CDR2 (germline): SGHNT, YYREEE (reference sequence). The CDR3 is 14 amino acids. V lost 2 bases and J lost 5; bases outside the gene matches: 5. The CDR3 loop is CASSFDRGAYGYTF. The DNA for the CDR3 is TGTGCCAGCAGCTTCGACAGGGGCGCTTATGGCTACACCTTC. Filled out from reference TRBV5-4 and TRBJ1-2, the complete variable domain reads ETGVTQSPTHLIKTRGQQVTLRCSSQSGHNTVSWYQQALGQGPQFIFQYYREEENGRGNFPPRFSGLQFPNYSSELNVNALELDDSALYLCASSFDRGAYGYTFGSGTRLTVV.

This clone was seen just once. The CDR3 reads CAFYHGGMSYEQYF. The CDR3 coding sequence is TGTGCCTTCTACCATGGGGGCATGTCCTACGAGCAGTACTTC. The chain recombines TRBV30 with TRBJ2-7, with D tentatively TRBD1 (6 bases). The germline V and J ends were trimmed by 7 bases and 1 base, with 17 bases remaining between them. Germline-derived CDR1 and CDR2 are GTSNPN and SVGIG (reference sequence). This CDR3 contains 14 residues. Supplemented by reference TRBV30 and TRBJ2-7, the full variable domain reads SQTIHQWPATLVQPVGSPLSLECTVEGTSNPNLYWYRQAAGRGLQLLFYSVGIGQISSEVPQNLSASRPQDRQFILSSKKLLLSDSGFYLCAFYHGGMSYEQYFGPGTRLTVT.